Described below is a single TCR beta chain sequence and its context. As yet, its antigen is unknown. Individuals selected for sequencing had exhibited CD8+CD57+ cell expansion on flow cytometry. The enrolled patients all had severe acquired aplastic anemia. The TCR beta profiling, which covered VDJ combination and CDR3 sequence, was carried out using genomic DNA as the template. A single record per CDR3 protein comes from TCRdb applying MiXCR to the reads. This table holds 300,000 or so distinct CDR3 sequences, roughly 59% found once. This record belongs to a study of CD8+CD57+ T cells in acquired aplastic anemia. Study context: The DNA of sorted CD4+ and CD8+ cells averaged around 3.2 ug.

Regarding the study as a whole: About 29 CD8+ CDR3 sequences occurred in both the patients and the controls. In CD8+ cells, Simpson's diversity showed no significant difference between patients and controls.

Sequences were obtained from sorted CD4+, CD8+, or CD8+CD57+ T cells (not recorded which) from PBMCs. The source of this sequence is a human donor with aplastic anemia.

CDR3 protein: CASSPTVNMNTEAFF. CDR3 DNA: TGTGCCAGCAGCCCGACGGTTAACATGAACACTGAAGCTTTCTTT. The gene calls are TRBV7-3 and TRBJ1-1; D is unclear. The CDR3 consists of 15 residues. Germline CDR1 reads SGHTA; CDR2 reads FQGTGA. Trimming stripped 5 bases from V and 0 bases from J, with 13 bases between.